The TCR beta chain described here comes from a study of sequential checkpoint blockade in melanoma. Study-level information: Maintenance nivolumab came after either treatment sequence.

Treatment of the sample: randomized to nivolumab then ipilimumab (arm A) or the reverse (arm B). Sorted cells were live CD3+CD8+, lacking CD19 and CD56, from PBMCs. CDR1 is MGHRA, CDR2 YSYEKL, per germline. The CDR3 is made up of 18 amino acids. J was trimmed by 4 bases and V by 4 bases; bases with no gene match: 10. Clones were read by immunoSEQ multiplex PCR, and TCRdb kept only the in-frame ones, dropping some. This repertoire shows fewer than 25,000 clones, roughly 80% found once; its top ten account for around 25%. The source is a human donor with melanoma. The chain recombines TRBV4-1 with TRBJ2-3; 14 bases are shared with TRBD2. The sample here was CD8+ T cells sorted from blood (inferred from file names), taken from a patient given nivolumab and ipilimumab in sequence. The CDR3 bases are TGCGCCAGCAGCCGGCAGCCGGGACTAGCGGGAGTTGCAGATACGCAGTATTTT. It is translated as CASSRQPGLAGVADTQYF.